Listed below are T cell receptor beta chains from one sample, sequenced in a study of shared clonotypes between healthy human individuals. Clones were sequenced by immunoSEQ multiplex PCR, and TCRdb holds only the in-frame ones, with some missing. The table has over 2,000,000 clones, around 93% seen once. The sequenced sample consisted of naive CD8+ T cells from PBMCs. The receptors come from a man aged 18-30 years in good health. Some clones in this sample may be carry-over from other donors' samples. Both conserved end residues are part of each CDR3. Each record gives: CDR3 protein, CDR3 DNA, D gene, V gene, clone size, J gene, CDR3 length. D genes are given only for firm matches. The size field is filled for only some rows; it gives once, few, many or a size class.

CASSLSRGRSYNEQFF | TGTGCCAGCAGTCTTTCTAGGGGACGCTCCTACAATGAGCAGTTCTTC | - | TRBV28 | once | TRBJ2-1 | 16
CASSFGTLSYNEQFF | TGTGCCAGCAGTTTCGGGACACTCTCCTACAATGAGCAGTTCTTC | - | TRBV27 | - | TRBJ2-1 | 15
CASRGLNYNEQFF | TGTGCCAGCAGGGGCCTTAACTACAATGAGCAGTTCTTC | - | TRBV6-1 | once | TRBJ2-1 | 13
CASSFGGVRYEQYF | TGTGCCAGCAGCTTCGGAGGGGTTAGGTACGAGCAGTACTTC | - | TRBV13 | once | TRBJ2-7 | 14
CASSLDRRGIGTEAFF | TGTGCCAGCAGCCTCGACAGGAGGGGTATTGGCACTGAAGCTTTCTTT | - | TRBV5-6 | - | TRBJ1-1 | 16
CASSSPHRGFNTEAFF | TGTGCCAGCAGCTCTCCCCACAGGGGATTTAACACTGAAGCTTTCTTT | TRBD1 | TRBV7-9 | - | TRBJ1-1 | 16
CASSSGGVSYEQYF | TGTGCCAGCAGTTCCGGAGGTGTCTCCTACGAACAGTACTTC | - | TRBV27 | - | TRBJ2-7 | 14
CASSLAPLAGITDTQYF | TGTGCCAGCAGCTTAGCGCCACTAGCGGGTATTACAGATACGCAGTATTTT | TRBD2 | TRBV7-9 | once | TRBJ2-3 | 17
CASSTWDRGTDTQYF | TGTGCCAGCAGCACCTGGGACAGGGGAACAGATACGCAGTATTTT | TRBD1 | TRBV7-9 | - | TRBJ2-3 | 15
CASSGLNTEAFF | TGTGCCAGCAGTGGGCTTAACACTGAAGCTTTCTTT | - | TRBV25-1 | few | TRBJ1-1 | 12
CASKAGYNEQFF | TGTGCCAGTAAGGCGGGTTACAATGAGCAGTTCTTC | - | TRBV19 | - | TRBJ2-1 | 12
CASSQGSYYEQYF | TGCGCCAGCAGCCAAGGGTCATACTACGAGCAGTACTTC | - | TRBV4-1 | - | TRBJ2-7 | 13
CASSSRGAGNTGELFF | TGTGCCAGCAGCTCCCGGGGGGCAGGGAACACCGGGGAGCTGTTTTTT | - | TRBV7-6 | once | TRBJ2-2 | 16
CAWSFRETQYF | TGTGCCTGGAGCTTCCGAGAGACCCAGTACTTC | - | TRBV30 | once | TRBJ2-5 | 11
CASRPQTDPNYGYTF | TGTGCCAGCCGCCCTCAGACAGACCCGAACTATGGCTACACCTTC | - | TRBV2 | few | TRBJ1-2 | 15
CASRMVGTDNEQFF | TGTGCCAGCAGGATGGTCGGGACGGACAATGAGCAGTTCTTC | - | TRBV27 | - | TRBJ2-1 | 14
CASSLGQGMDTEAFF | TGTGCCAGCAGCTTAGGGCAGGGGATGGACACTGAAGCTTTCTTT | - | TRBV11-3 | - | TRBJ1-1 | 15
CSVRDGVGGGNQPQHF | TGCAGCGTTCGGGACGGCGTTGGAGGGGGCAATCAGCCCCAGCATTTT | - | TRBV29-1 | - | TRBJ1-5 | 16
CASSSGSRTGEHYEQYF | TGTGCCAGCAGCTCGGGCTCGAGGACAGGGGAACACTACGAGCAGTACTTC | TRBD1 | TRBV11-3 | - | TRBJ2-7 | 17
CASTPAWEDTQYF | TGTGCCAGCACCCCAGCGTGGGAAGATACGCAGTATTTT | - | TRBV11-2 | - | TRBJ2-3 | 13
CASSQAGGSYNEQFF | TGCGCCAGCAGCCAAGCGGGAGGGTCCTACAATGAGCAGTTCTTC | TRBD2 | TRBV4-1 | - | TRBJ2-1 | 15
CARRTGVRITNEKLFF | TGTGCCAGACGGACAGGCGTGCGTATTACTAATGAAAAACTGTTTTTT | TRBD1 | TRBV5-5 | - | TRBJ1-4 | 16
CASSETVVQPQHF | TGTGCCAGCAGTGAAACGGTCGTTCAGCCCCAGCATTTT | - | TRBV6-1 | once | TRBJ1-5 | 13
CASTPGEFYGYTF | TGCGCCAGCACCCCCGGGGAGTTCTATGGCTACACCTTC | - | TRBV5-1 | - | TRBJ1-2 | 13
CASSTGWGSGDEQFF | TGTGCCAGCAGTACGGGTTGGGGTTCAGGCGATGAGCAGTTCTTC | - | TRBV6-4 | - | TRBJ2-1 | 15
CASSTTTSGANEQFF | TGTGCCAGCAGCACAACGACTAGCGGGGCCAATGAGCAGTTCTTC | TRBD2 | TRBV13 | - | TRBJ2-1 | 15
CASSYSNTYEQYF | TGTGCCAGCAGTTACTCTAATACCTACGAGCAGTACTTC | - | TRBV6-6 | few | TRBJ2-7 | 13
CASSWLTNTGELFF | TGTGCCAGCAGTTGGCTTACGAACACCGGGGAGCTGTTTTTT | - | TRBV7-9 | - | TRBJ2-2 | 14
CASSAPDRANEAFF | TGTGCCAGCAGCGCCCCGGACAGGGCCAATGAAGCTTTCTTT | TRBD1 | TRBV9 | - | TRBJ1-1 | 14
CASSQQHRDRVEEQYF | TGCGCCAGCAGCCAACAACACCGGGACAGGGTAGAGGAGCAGTACTTC | TRBD1 | TRBV4-1 | - | TRBJ2-7 | 16
CAWSYPLWGTVRANEKLFF | TGTGCCTGGAGTTACCCTCTGTGGGGCACGGTTCGGGCTAATGAAAAACTGTTTTTT | - | TRBV30 | - | TRBJ1-4 | 19
CASSSMTRGETGELFF | TGTGCCAGCAGCTCTATGACTAGAGGGGAAACCGGGGAGCTGTTTTTT | - | TRBV7-3 | - | TRBJ2-2 | 16
CASSSVGQGVIGELFF | TGTGCCAGCAGCAGCGTGGGACAGGGGGTGATCGGGGAGCTGTTTTTT | TRBD1 | TRBV7-9 | once | TRBJ2-2 | 16
CASSLGGKNEKLFF | TGTGCCAGCAGCTTAGGGGGGAAGAATGAAAAACTGTTTTTT | - | TRBV7-9 | - | TRBJ1-4 | 14
CASSPILARGTDTQYF | TGTGCCAGCAGCCCCATACTAGCTCGGGGCACAGATACGCAGTATTTT | - | TRBV27 | - | TRBJ2-3 | 16
CASNRDRDDNEQFF | TGTGCCAGCAACCGGGACAGGGACGACAATGAGCAGTTCTTC | TRBD1 | TRBV6-4 | - | TRBJ2-1 | 14
CASSVGDRVSGYGYTF | TGTGCCAGCAGCGTAGGGGACAGGGTTTCGGGCTATGGCTACACCTTC | TRBD1 | TRBV9 | - | TRBJ1-2 | 16
CASSSGTGGYEQYF | TGTGCCAGCAGTTCGGGGACAGGGGGCTACGAGCAGTACTTC | TRBD1 | TRBV27 | - | TRBJ2-7 | 14
CASSWTTGETNTEAFF | TGTGCCAGCAGTTGGACAACAGGGGAGACGAACACTGAAGCTTTCTTT | TRBD1 | TRBV28 | - | TRBJ1-1 | 16
CAPRGGPGTGELFF | TGTGCCCCACGGGGCGGGCCGGGGACCGGGGAGCTGTTTTTT | - | TRBV27 | - | TRBJ2-2 | 14
CASSSGGTEAFF | TGTGCCAGCAGCTCGGGTGGTACTGAAGCTTTCTTT | - | TRBV5-4 | once | TRBJ1-1 | 12
CASSQWTGDYGYTF | TGTGCCAGCAGCCAATGGACAGGGGACTATGGCTACACCTTC | TRBD1 | TRBV14 | - | TRBJ1-2 | 14
CASSAVSGSHPYEQYF | TGTGCCAGCAGCGCCGTTTCGGGATCGCATCCCTACGAGCAGTACTTC | - | TRBV9 | - | TRBJ2-7 | 16
CASSPPWGAASYEQYF | TGTGCCAGCAGTCCACCCTGGGGGGCCGCCTCCTACGAGCAGTACTTC | - | TRBV28 | - | TRBJ2-7 | 16
CASSLASKAQGINEQFF | TGTGCCAGCAGCTTAGCGTCCAAGGCACAGGGGATTAATGAGCAGTTCTTC | TRBD1 | TRBV7-6 | - | TRBJ2-1 | 17
CATSTGIKAGNTIYF | TGTGCCACCAGCACAGGGATCAAAGCTGGAAACACCATATATTTT | - | TRBV15 | - | TRBJ1-3 | 15
CSVEGMERGAFF | TGCAGCGTTGAAGGAATGGAGCGAGGGGCTTTCTTT | - | TRBV29-1 | - | TRBJ1-1 | 12
CSVVRGYASNTEAFF | TGCAGCGTTGTCCGGGGGTATGCTTCGAACACTGAAGCTTTCTTT | - | TRBV29-1 | few | TRBJ1-1 | 15
CASSFETSGREQFF | TGTGCCAGCAGCTTCGAGACTAGCGGGAGAGAGCAGTTCTTC | TRBD2 | TRBV5-6 | once | TRBJ2-1 | 14
CASSFGSTYEQYF | TGTGCCAGCAGTTTCGGGAGTACCTACGAGCAGTACTTC | - | TRBV27 | - | TRBJ2-7 | 13
CAILTRAPGQGANEQYF | TGTGCCATCCTGACGAGGGCCCCGGGACAGGGGGCGAACGAGCAGTACTTC | TRBD1 | TRBV10-3 | once | TRBJ2-7 | 17
CSVRSTDTQYF | TGCAGCGTCCGCAGCACAGATACGCAGTATTTT | - | TRBV29-1 | - | TRBJ2-3 | 11
CASSLVEGAYEQYF | TGTGCCAGCAGCTTGGTGGAGGGGGCATACGAGCAGTACTTC | - | TRBV5-8 | - | TRBJ2-7 | 14
CASSGAGLAYNEQFF | TGTGCCAGCAGTGGCGCGGGACTAGCCTACAATGAGCAGTTCTTC | TRBD2 | TRBV6-1 | - | TRBJ2-1 | 15
CASSTQGLTEAFF | TGTGCCAGCAGCACACAGGGCTTGACTGAAGCTTTCTTT | - | TRBV27 | - | TRBJ1-1 | 13
CASSTSAPHYGYTF | TGCGCCAGCAGTACCTCAGCCCCCCACTATGGCTACACCTTC | - | TRBV5-1 | - | TRBJ1-2 | 14
CASSLRSGSEGTDTQYF | TGTGCCAGCAGTTTACGTAGCGGGAGTGAAGGGACAGATACGCAGTATTTT | TRBD2 | TRBV27 | - | TRBJ2-3 | 17
CASSPSRGPSYEQYF | TGCGCCAGCAGCCCAAGCCGGGGTCCTAGTTACGAGCAGTACTTC | - | TRBV4-3 | - | TRBJ2-7 | 15